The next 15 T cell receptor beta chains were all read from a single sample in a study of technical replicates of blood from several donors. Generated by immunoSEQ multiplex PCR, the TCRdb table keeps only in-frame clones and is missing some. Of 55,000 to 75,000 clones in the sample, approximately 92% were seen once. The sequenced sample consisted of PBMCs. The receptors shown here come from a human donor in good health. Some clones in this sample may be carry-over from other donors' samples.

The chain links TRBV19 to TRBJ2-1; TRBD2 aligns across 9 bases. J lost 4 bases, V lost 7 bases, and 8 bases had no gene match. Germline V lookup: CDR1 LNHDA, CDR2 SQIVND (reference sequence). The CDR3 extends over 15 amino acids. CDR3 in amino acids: CASKKGLADYNEQFF. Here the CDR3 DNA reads TGTGCCAGTAAAAAGGGACTAGCAGATTACAATGAGCAGTTCTTC.

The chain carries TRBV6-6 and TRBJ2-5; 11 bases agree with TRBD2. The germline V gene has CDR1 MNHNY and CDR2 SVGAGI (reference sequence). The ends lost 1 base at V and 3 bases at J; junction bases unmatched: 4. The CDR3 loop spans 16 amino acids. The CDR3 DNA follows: TGTGCCAGCAGTTACTTGGGGGGACTAGCGGAAGAGACCCAGTACTTC. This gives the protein CASSYLGGLAEETQYF.

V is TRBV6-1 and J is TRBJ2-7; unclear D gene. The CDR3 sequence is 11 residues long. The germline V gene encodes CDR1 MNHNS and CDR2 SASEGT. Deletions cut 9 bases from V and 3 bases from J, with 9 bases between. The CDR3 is CARPPGYEQYF. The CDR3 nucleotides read TGTGCCAGACCACCGGGCTACGAGCAGTACTTC.

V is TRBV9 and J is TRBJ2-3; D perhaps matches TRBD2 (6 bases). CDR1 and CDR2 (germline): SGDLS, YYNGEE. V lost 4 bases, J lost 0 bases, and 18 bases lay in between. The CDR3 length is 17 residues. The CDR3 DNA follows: TGTGCCAGCAGCCCTAGTTCTTGGCGGGGCAGCACAGATACGCAGTATTTT. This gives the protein CASSPSSWRGSTDTQYF.

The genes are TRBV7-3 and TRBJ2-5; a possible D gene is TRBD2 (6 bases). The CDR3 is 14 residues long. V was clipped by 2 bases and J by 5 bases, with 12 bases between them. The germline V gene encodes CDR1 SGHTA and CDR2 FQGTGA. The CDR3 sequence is CASSLFGSTETQYF. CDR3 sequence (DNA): TGTGCCAGCAGCTTATTCGGGAGTACGGAGACCCAGTACTTC.

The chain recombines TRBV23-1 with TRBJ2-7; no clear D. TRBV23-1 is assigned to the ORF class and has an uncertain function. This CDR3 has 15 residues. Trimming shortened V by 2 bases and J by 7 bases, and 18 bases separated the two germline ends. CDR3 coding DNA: TGCGCCAGCAGTCAAGACCCCCCACAAGCGTGTGAGCAGTACTTC. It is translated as CASSQDPPQACEQYF.

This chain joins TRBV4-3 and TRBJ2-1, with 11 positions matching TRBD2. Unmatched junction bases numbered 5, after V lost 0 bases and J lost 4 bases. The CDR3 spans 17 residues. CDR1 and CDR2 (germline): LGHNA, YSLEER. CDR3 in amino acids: CASSQEVGTSGYNEQFF. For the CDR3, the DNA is TGCGCCAGCAGCCAAGAAGTCGGGACTAGCGGATACAATGAGCAGTTCTTC.

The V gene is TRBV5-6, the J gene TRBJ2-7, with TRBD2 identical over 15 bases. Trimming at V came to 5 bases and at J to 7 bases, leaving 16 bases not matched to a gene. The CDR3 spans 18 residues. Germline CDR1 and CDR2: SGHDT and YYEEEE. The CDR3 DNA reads TGTGCCAGCAGGCCCGACGGACTAGCGGGAGGGCCCTTCGGGGAGCAGTACTTC. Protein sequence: CASRPDGLAGGPFGEQYF.

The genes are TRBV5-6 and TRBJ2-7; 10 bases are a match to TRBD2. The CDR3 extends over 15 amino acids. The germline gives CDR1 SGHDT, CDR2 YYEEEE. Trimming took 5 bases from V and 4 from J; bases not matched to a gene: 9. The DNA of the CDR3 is TGTGCCAGCAGTCCGGTGGGTAGCGGGAGGTACGAGCAGTACTTC. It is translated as CASSPVGSGRYEQYF.

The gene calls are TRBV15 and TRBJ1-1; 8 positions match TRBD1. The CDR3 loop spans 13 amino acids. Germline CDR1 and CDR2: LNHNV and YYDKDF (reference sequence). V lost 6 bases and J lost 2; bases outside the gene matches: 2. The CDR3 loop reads CATRQGVNTEAFF. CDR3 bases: TGTGCCACCAGACAGGGGGTTAACACTGAAGCTTTCTTT.

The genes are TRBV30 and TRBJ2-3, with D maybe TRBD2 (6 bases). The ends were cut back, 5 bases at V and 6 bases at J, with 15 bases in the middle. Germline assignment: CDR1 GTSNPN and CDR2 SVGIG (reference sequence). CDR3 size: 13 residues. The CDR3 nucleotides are TGTGCCTGGGTGGGGACTGAGGGGGATACGCAGTATTTT. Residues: CAWVGTEGDTQYF.

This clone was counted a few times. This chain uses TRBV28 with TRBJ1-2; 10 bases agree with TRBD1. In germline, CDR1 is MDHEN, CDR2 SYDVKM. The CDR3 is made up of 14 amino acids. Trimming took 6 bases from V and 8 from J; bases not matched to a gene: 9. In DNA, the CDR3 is TGTGCCAGCAGCTTTGACAGGGGGCCTGGCGGCTACACCTTC. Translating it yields CASSFDRGPGGYTF.

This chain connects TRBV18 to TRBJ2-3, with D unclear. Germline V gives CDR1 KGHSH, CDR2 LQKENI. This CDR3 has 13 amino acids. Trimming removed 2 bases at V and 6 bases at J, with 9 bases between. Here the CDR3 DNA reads TGTGCCAGCTCACCAACGAGAAAGGATACGCAGTATTTT. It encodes CASSPTRKDTQYF. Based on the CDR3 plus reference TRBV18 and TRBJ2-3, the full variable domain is NAGVMQNPRHLVRRRGQEARLRCSPMKGHSHVYWYRQLPEEGLKFMVYLQKENIIDESGMPKERFSAEFPKEGPSILRIQQVVRGDSAAYFCASSPTRKDTQYFGPGTRLTVL.

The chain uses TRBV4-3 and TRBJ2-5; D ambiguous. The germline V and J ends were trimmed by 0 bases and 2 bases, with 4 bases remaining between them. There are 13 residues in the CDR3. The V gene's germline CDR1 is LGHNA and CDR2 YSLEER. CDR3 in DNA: TGCGCCAGCAGCCAAGACCATCAAGAGACCCAGTACTTC. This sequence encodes CASSQDHQETQYF.

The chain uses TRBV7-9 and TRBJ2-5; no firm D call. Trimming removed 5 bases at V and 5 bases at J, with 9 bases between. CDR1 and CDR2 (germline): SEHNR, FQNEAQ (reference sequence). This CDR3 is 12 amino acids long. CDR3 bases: TGTGCCAGCAGCGGGCTGTTGGAGACCCAGTACTTC. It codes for CASSGLLETQYF.